These 19 T cell receptor beta chains were sequenced from one sample in a study of blood T cells in healthy people across ages (dated by TCRdb to the mid-2010s). Libraries came from 5' RACE. Sequencing instrument: Illumina HiSeq 2500. A second PCR of about 7 to 12 cycles was run with a J-beta primer mix and a sample-barcoded 5' primer. TCRdb's own reprocessing of the public reads used fastp at Q25 and MiXCR and kept productive beta chains. Rows with one shared CDR3 protein collapse into an entry with the most common genes and DNA. The sample yields approximately 780,000 distinct CDR3 sequences; roughly 25% were counted once. 2.5% to 3.5% of the sample rests with the top ten. These data also formed part of another study, on T cells of mothers and their children.

Material for sequencing was blood. The receptors come from a boy younger than 18 in good health.

This clonotype came up once. This chain joins TRBV6-2 or TRBV6-3 and TRBJ2-5; 10 bases map to TRBD2. The J call may be faulty, since TRBJ2-7 better matches the DNA end. In germline, CDR1 is MNHEY, CDR2 SVGEGT. CDR3 length: 17 amino acids. This CDR3 is CASSYSNVAGGVYEQYF. CDR3 DNA sequence: TGTGCCAGCAGTTACTCGAACGTAGCGGGGGGTGTCTACGAGCAGTACTTC.

This clonotype appeared a few times. This sequence joins TRBV18 and TRBJ2-5; D gene ambiguous. The J call may be faulty, since TRBJ2-1 better matches the DNA end. Per the germline V gene, CDR1 is KGHSH and CDR2 is LQKENI. The CDR3 totals 15 residues. The CDR3 nucleotides are TGTGCCAGCTCACCTATCACTACGAGGTCAAATGAGCAGTTCTTC. This gives the protein CASSPITTRSNEQFF.

The chain carries TRBV2 and TRBJ1-2; D is perhaps TRBD1 (5 bases). The CDR3 is 15 amino acids. The V and J ends lost 6 bases and 7 bases respectively, with 21 bases between them. Germline V gives CDR1 SNHLY, CDR2 FYNNEI. The CDR3 reads CASSRVVNLPCGYTF. The CDR3 bases are TGTGCCAGCAGCAGGGTCGTAAATCTTCCCTGTGGCTACACCTTC.

This clonotype was seen many times. The chain is built from TRBV28 and TRBJ1-2; 11 bases agree with TRBD1. Germline-derived CDR1 and CDR2 are MDHEN and SYDVKM. CDR3 length: 15 residues. V trimming: 6 bases; J trimming: 3 bases; junction bases outside the gene matches: 6. The CDR3 sequence is CASRPGTGGHYGYTF. The CDR3 nucleotides are TGTGCCAGCAGACCCGGGACAGGGGGACACTATGGCTACACCTTC.

The chain carries TRBV7-9 and TRBJ2-1; D tentatively fits TRBD1 or TRBD2 (5 bases each). In germline, CDR1 is SEHNR, CDR2 FQNEAQ (reference sequence). CDR3 length equals 18 residues. V gave up 5 bases and J gave up 1 base, with 21 bases separating them. The chain's CDR3 is CASSLRSRDLGSYNEQFF. In DNA form, the CDR3 reads TGTGCCAGCAGCCTACGATCCCGGGACCTGGGATCCTACAATGAGCAGTTCTTC.

V is TRBV2 and J is TRBJ2-1, with 7 bases fitting TRBD1. The CDR3 totals 15 residues. Trimming took 2 bases from V and 4 from J; bases not matched to a gene: 5. Germline V gene lookup returns CDR1 SNHLY and CDR2 FYNNEI. The CDR3 loop reads CASSERGRKYNEQFF. CDR3 sequence (DNA): TGTGCCAGCAGTGAAAGGGGGCGCAAATACAATGAGCAGTTCTTC.

V gene TRBV24-1 combines with J gene TRBJ2-1; D gene unclear. The V and J ends lost 3 bases and 2 bases respectively, with 16 bases between them. Germline CDR1 reads KGHDR; CDR2 reads SFDVKD. The CDR3 has 17 amino acids. Written as DNA, the CDR3 is TGTGCCACCAGTGATAACTCAGGATCTCAAACCTACAATGAGCAGTTCTTC. Translated: CATSDNSGSQTYNEQFF.

The chain has TRBV20-1 and TRBJ2-5; 9 positions match TRBD2. Per germline, CDR1 DFQATT and CDR2 SNEGSKA (reference sequence). V shed 6 bases, J shed 4 bases, and the junction held 12 bases outside the gene matches. The CDR3 loop spans 15 amino acids. CDR3 in amino acids: CSALGGSGGPETQYF. The CDR3 bases are TGCAGTGCCCTCGGGGGTAGCGGGGGCCCAGAGACCCAGTACTTC.

This clonotype showed up just a few times. The chain employs TRBV15 and TRBJ1-3, with a weak D call TRBD1 (5 bases). The CDR3 contains 14 residues. Trimming took 2 bases from V and 0 from J, leaving 5 bases between them. The germline gives CDR1 LNHNV, CDR2 YYDKDF (reference sequence). CDR3 coding DNA: TGTGCCACCAGCAGACAGGGCTCTGGAAACACCATATATTTT. This codes for CATSRQGSGNTIYF.

This sequence joins TRBV27 and TRBJ2-7, with D uncertain. The V gene's germline CDR1 is MNHEY and CDR2 SMNVEV (reference sequence). Between the trimmed V and J ends, which lost 3 bases and 4 bases, there was a span of 10 bases. CDR3 size: 13 residues. The DNA of the CDR3 is TGTGCCAGCAGTTTCCCGGGTGGATACGAGCAGTACTTC. Translated, it gives CASSFPGGYEQYF.

The chain combines TRBV29-1 with TRBJ2-1, with no clear D. This CDR3 contains 13 residues. CDR1 SQVTM and CDR2 ANQGSEA come from the germline V gene. The V end lost 5 bases, the J end lost 5 bases, and 13 bases lay between the germline ends. The CDR3, as DNA: TGCAGCGTTTGCCCGCGTGGGAACAATGAGCAGTTCTTC. Translated, it gives CSVCPRGNNEQFF.

Comments on this clonotype: A junction boundary mismatches the germline segment, possibly from a read error. The rearrangement joins TRBV27 to TRBJ2-7; weak D call: TRBD2 (5 bases). Germline-derived CDR1 and CDR2 are MNHEY and SMNVEV (reference sequence). CDR3 length: 16 residues. This CDR3 is CVSSLRSSLGPYEQYF. The CDR3 DNA reads as TGTGTCAGCAGTTTACGGTCTAGCCTGGGCCCCTACGAGCAGTACTTC.

This clonotype showed up just a few times. The V and J genes are TRBV6-1 and TRBJ2-4, with D hard to call. V was clipped by 4 bases and J by 0 bases, with 16 bases between them. The CDR3 consists of 17 residues. The germline gives CDR1 MNHNS, CDR2 SASEGT. CDR3 sequence reads: CASSVLFLGLAKNIQYF. In DNA form, the CDR3 reads TGTGCCAGCAGTGTACTGTTTCTTGGGCTAGCCAAAAACATTCAGTACTTC.

This clonotype was detected only a few times. The CDR3 here is CASSLHGPNTGELFF. CDR3 bases: TGTGCCAGCAGTCTTCATGGCCCTAACACCGGGGAGCTGTTTTTT. This chain connects TRBV27 to TRBJ2-2; no firm D call. This CDR3 is 15 amino acids long. V was shortened by 5 bases and J by 2 bases, with 12 bases between the two germline ends. Germline CDR1 and CDR2: MNHEY and SMNVEV (reference sequence).

The chain joins TRBV20-1 to TRBJ2-1; either TRBD1 or TRBD2 may fit D (5 bases each). V shed 0 bases and J shed 3 bases, with 12 bases lying between them. The length of the CDR3 is 15 residues. CDR1 is DFQATT and CDR2 is SNEGSKA in the germline V gene (reference sequence). The CDR3 loop reads CSARDPQGRYNEQFF. CDR3 DNA: TGCAGTGCTAGAGATCCCCAGGGACGCTACAATGAGCAGTTCTTC.

To note about this clonotype: The missing conserved phenylalanine or tryptophan at the end of this CDR3 makes a read error likely. The rearrangement links TRBV6-5 to TRBJ1-5, with 11 bases aligning to TRBD1. Germline trimming cut 2 bases from V and 4 bases from J; bases unmatched to any gene: 10. This CDR3 comprises 18 residues. From germline, CDR1 is MNHEY and CDR2 SVGAGI. CDR3 amino acids: CASSYVTSWDRGNQPQHY. For the CDR3, the DNA is TGTGCCAGCAGTTACGTAACGTCCTGGGACAGGGGGAATCAGCCCCAGCATTAT.

This clonotype was observed a handful of times. The chain has TRBV9 and TRBJ2-7, with D perhaps TRBD1 (6 bases). V was shortened by 0 bases and J by 1 base, with 8 bases between the two germline ends. From germline, CDR1 is SGDLS and CDR2 YYNGEE. The CDR3 has 14 residues. The CDR3 here is CASSVAQGSYEQYF. The CDR3 DNA is TGTGCCAGCAGCGTAGCCCAGGGGTCCTACGAGCAGTACTTC.

The chain is built from TRBV20-1 and TRBJ1-4; D is unclear. CDR1 is DFQATT and CDR2 is SNEGSKA in the germline V gene (reference sequence). This CDR3 spans 13 amino acids. Trimming cost V 1 base and J 3 bases, with 6 bases left between them. CDR3 loop: CSARAPSNEKLFF. CDR3 coding DNA: TGCAGTGCTAGAGCGCCGTCTAATGAAAAACTGTTTTTT.

The gene calls are TRBV20-1 and TRBJ2-3; 10 bases match TRBD2. The V and J ends lost 5 bases and 4 bases, in that order; junction bases with no gene match: 12. Germline loops: CDR1 DFQATT, CDR2 SNEGSKA (reference sequence). This CDR3 has 16 residues. CDR3 protein: CSAQYLTSGAPDTQYF. The DNA for the CDR3 is TGCAGTGCTCAATATCTAACTAGCGGGGCACCAGATACGCAGTATTTT.